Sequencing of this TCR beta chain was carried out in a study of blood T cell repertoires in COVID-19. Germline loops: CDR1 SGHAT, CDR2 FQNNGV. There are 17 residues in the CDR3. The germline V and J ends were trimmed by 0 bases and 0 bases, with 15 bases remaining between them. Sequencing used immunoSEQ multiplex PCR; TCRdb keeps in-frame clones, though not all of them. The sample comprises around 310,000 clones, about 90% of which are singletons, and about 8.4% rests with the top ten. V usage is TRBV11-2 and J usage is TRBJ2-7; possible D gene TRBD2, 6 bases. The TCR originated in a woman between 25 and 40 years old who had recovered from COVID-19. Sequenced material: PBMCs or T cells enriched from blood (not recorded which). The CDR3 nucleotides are TGTGCCAGCAGCTTAGATCAGTGGGGTAGCGGCTCCTACGAGCAGTACTTC. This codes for CASSLDQWGSGSYEQYF.